This T cell receptor (beta chain) was recorded in a study of shared clonotypes between healthy human individuals (dated by TCRdb to the early 2020s). A note on the overall study: A couple of women and three men aged 18 to 49 years were included in the cohort. Different laboratories and diverse techniques were used to prepare libraries and sequence TCR repertoires, to increase sequencing depth and limit assay-specific biases. Per donor, leukapheresis produced somewhere between about 0.8 and 9 billion PBMCs. To estimate repertoire size and how much clonotype sharing occurs between individuals, the study deeply sequenced the blood TCR repertoires of 4 to 6 healthy adults. For each donor, CD4 naive and CD4 memory were each run on three plates, CD8 naive on two plates, and CD8 memory on one plate. Broad study findings and their caveats: Pairwise subsampling indicated that sequencing depth was expected to affect the degree of clonotype sharing among donors. Sampling was limited to blood, and TCR repertoires in tissue likely differ from TCR repertoires in blood. Estimated clonotype richness was generally larger for naive than for memory subsets. When a handful of donors were compared, the shared fraction of clonotypes was about 5.2% for naive CD4, about 4% for naive CD8, 2.3% for memory CD4, and 0.35% to 0.4% for memory CD8. The small number of donors limited the genetic and exposure-history diversity represented. Rarefaction of sorted-subset datasets indicated incomplete sequencing despite the large sequencing depth. Compared with non-shared clonotypes, clonotypes shared by all four sorted-subset donors had higher generation probabilities.

Using the deep immunoSEQ assay, multiplex PCR amplified TCR CDR3 regions from genomic DNA. Extracted genomic DNA from each cell subset was spread evenly across all wells of several immunoSEQ 96-well plates, with each plate serving as a replicate. Each replicate PCR for sorted subsets received around 210 ng genomic DNA, equal to 28,000 or so T cell genomes. Purified libraries were measured with a Qubit 3.0 fluorometer, size-checked on a Bioanalyzer 2100, and measured again with the KAPA Library Quantification kit. Each immunoSEQ 96-well plate was sequenced on its own single-read 150-cycle Illumina NextSeq 550 flow cell. Concerning the study's data processing: The immunoSEQ output contained only junctional sequences without quality scores, so filtering could not match that applied to full-length reads. To assign V/J genes and CDR3, sequences were annotated against IMGT germline references using PyIR, a Python wrapper for IgBLAST v1.9. Reads were removed for weak V/J assignments (E-value above 1e-6), missing CDR3, stop codons, out-of-frame junctions, or ambiguous translated residues. V3J clonotypes were defined as sequences sharing the same inferred V gene, J gene, and CDR3 amino acid sequence. The percentage overlap between two repertoires was calculated by dividing the number of shared unique clonotypes by the size of the smaller repertoire. RTK rarefaction, the Chao1 estimator, and Recon v2.1 estimates of unobserved clonotypes were used to assess repertoire richness. Generation probabilities for all TCRbeta clonotypes obtained by the gDNA method from four donors were computed using OLGA. This immuneACCESS table, as held by TCRdb, lists in-frame sequences with V and J called but not all clones. Of the missing ones, under half trace to an unresolved V gene in checked studies; the others have no known cause. The V and J calls and the clone size are those of that table, but D and trimming were determined from the DNA. The sample table shows roughly 850,000 clones, and 96% are seen once. Together, the top ten hold less than 0.25% of the sample.

This clone appeared once. It lacks a known antigen. No base quality information exists; no much larger clone differs at one position. CD8 naive samples were CD45RO-negative cells positively selected for CCR7, giving a CD45RA+CCR7+ population that excluded TemRA cells. The donors were healthy, HIV-negative adults who had no recently reported acute infections or vaccinations. Every donor was a Caucasian adult living in Nashville, Tennessee, USA. Blood was collected by leukapheresis, and PBMCs were isolated by Ficoll-Histopaque density gradient centrifugation and then cryopreserved in liquid nitrogen vapor phase. Analytical flow cytometry was used to check the purity and quantity of each magnetically sorted T cell population. Each sorted fraction had its genomic DNA isolated and then quantified by UV absorbance on a Nanodrop 2000c. Reading the germline V gene gives CDR1 SGDLS and CDR2 YYNGEE. Trimming takes 3 bases from V and 3 bases from J, and the germline ends sit 7 bases apart. The CDR3 goes from the cysteine to the phenylalanine over 13 residues. This entry keeps only the CDR3 DNA: 39 bases, framed from base 1.

Sequenced input: naive CD8+ T cells sorted from blood. The cell subset or site label of this sample denotes: CD45RA+CCR7+. The chain is assembled from TRBV9 and TRBJ2-1, with an unclear D gene assignment. The sequence was collected from a man under 40 in good health. The CDR3 sequence is CASSEGYYNEQFF. The DNA sequence follows: TGTGCCAGCAGCGAGGGTTACTACAATGAGCAGTTCTTC.